This T cell receptor (beta chain) appears in the sequencing data of a study of blood T cell repertoires in COVID-19. Study-level information: The United States, Italy and Spain provided the acute and convalescent COVID-19 samples. Sources were T cells, B-cell-depleted T cells, or PBMCs; the material itself was cDNA or gDNA.

In the authors' methods: By means of reference gene primer amplification, nucleated cell counts were estimated. Sequencing was performed with immunoSEQ multiplex PCR; in TCRdb, only in-frame clones are kept and a portion is missing. D and trimming come from the DNA, and the V and J calls and clone size come from that table. Among around 340,000 clones listed, about 83% were seen once. The germline CDR1 and CDR2 sequences are LNHDA and SQIVND (reference sequence). Trimming took off 6 bases at V and 7 bases at J, with 12 bases between the two ends. The CDR3 is 12 amino acids. The chain combines TRBV19 with TRBJ1-1; D is unresolved. Sequencing was carried out using peripheral blood. This clonotype originated in a man between 25 and 39 years old with active or convalescent COVID-19. CDR3 in DNA: TGTGCCAGTAGAGAAGGGAGCGGTGAAGCTTTCTTT. Encoded protein: CASREGSGEAFF.